A selection of T cell receptor beta chains follows, all from one sample in a study of blood T cell repertoires in COVID-19. Using immunoSEQ multiplex PCR, the repertoire was profiled, and TCRdb retains in-frame clones only, with some absent. Among some 100,000 clones listed, more than 75% were seen once. Sequencing was done on a sample of peripheral blood. The receptor set was obtained from a human donor in a cohort sampled during active COVID-19. CDR3s include the opening cysteine and the closing phenylalanine or tryptophan. A D gene is named only where the DNA matches it firmly. Only part of the rows carry a size: once, few, many, or a class if the clone is expanded.

cdr3_nt cdr3_aa j_call clone_size d_call v_call
TGTGCCAGCAGTTCAAGAGGACAGGGTTCACCTGGCTACACCTTC CASSSRGQGSPGYTF TRBJ1-2 - TRBD1 TRBV6-2/TRBV6-3
TGTGCCAGTAGTATAGATCTAGAGGGTACGCAGTATTTT CASSIDLEGTQYF TRBJ2-3 few - TRBV19
TGCGCCAGCAGCCAAGAGGGCGGGGGGGCGGATACGCAGTATTTT CASSQEGGGADTQYF TRBJ2-3 - TRBD2 TRBV4-1
TGTGCCAGCAGCGAGAGGGTTCATCCTAATTCACCCCTCCACTTT CASSERVHPNSPLHF TRBJ1-6 few - TRBV9
TGTGCCAGCAGCGACCGGGTGGGTCCGGGATACGAGCAGTACTTC CASSDRVGPGYEQYF TRBJ2-7 - - TRBV5-8
TGTGCCAGCAGCCCGGGGGGGGCAGATACGCAGTATTTT CASSPGGADTQYF TRBJ2-3 - TRBD2 TRBV3-1/TRBV3-2
TGTGCCAGTAGCCCAGACAGGGGTAGCTACGAGCAGTACTTC CASSPDRGSYEQYF TRBJ2-7 - TRBD1 TRBV19
TGTGCCAGCAGTGGGGGGACAGGGCGAGCCCAAGAGACCCAGTACTTC CASSGGTGRAQETQYF TRBJ2-5 - TRBD1 TRBV6-1
TGTGCCAGCAGTCTATCTCCTGGAAAAGGTGGGCAAATTACTGAAGCTTTCTTT CASSLSPGKGGQITEAFF TRBJ1-1 - - TRBV6-2/TRBV6-3
TGTGCCAGCAGTATACCGGGACAGCAAGAGACCCAGTACTTC CASSIPGQQETQYF TRBJ2-5 - TRBD1 TRBV28
TGTGCCAGTTTAGCGGGACCTAGCTCCTACGAGCAGTACTTC CASLAGPSSYEQYF TRBJ2-7 - TRBD2 TRBV6-5
TGTGCCTGGAGTGGAGACAGGGCTACTAATAATTCACCCCTCCACTTT CAWSGDRATNNSPLHF TRBJ1-6 - TRBD1 TRBV30
TGTGCCACCCGGACAGAACCTTTCTATGGCTACACCTTC CATRTEPFYGYTF TRBJ1-2 - - TRBV19
TGTGCCTGGTGGAGGACTAGCGGGGCCTACAATGAGCAGTTCTTC CAWWRTSGAYNEQFF TRBJ2-1 - TRBD2 TRBV30
TGTGCCAGCAGCTTAGCAGGGGGCCCCAATTCACCCCTCCACTTT CASSLAGGPNSPLHF TRBJ1-6 - TRBD1 TRBV7-9
TGTGCCAGCAGCAAAGTTAACACAGCACAAGAGACCCAGTACTTC CASSKVNTAQETQYF TRBJ2-5 - - TRBV21-1
TGTGCCAGCACCCCTCTCGGCGGGGGTTTGAACACTGAAGCTTTCTTT CASTPLGGGLNTEAFF TRBJ1-1 - - TRBV7-9
TGTGCCAGCAGCTTGACGGTACAGGAGCAGTACTTC CASSLTVQEQYF TRBJ2-7 - - TRBV5-5
TGTGCCAGCAGTCTTAACACCGGGGAGCTGTTTTTT CASSLNTGELFF TRBJ2-2 - - TRBV7-2
TGTGCCAGCAGTATAACTAGCGCTGCCTACGAGCAGTACTTC CASSITSAAYEQYF TRBJ2-7 - TRBD2 TRBV28
TGTGCCAGCACCAATCAGATAGCGGGGGGGCAAGAGACCCAGTACTTC CASTNQIAGGQETQYF TRBJ2-5 - TRBD2 TRBV3-1/TRBV3-2
TGTGCCAGCAGCTCCTATAACCAACGGAGTAAATCCCTCCACTTT CASSSYNQRSKSLHF TRBJ1-6 - - TRBV7-2
TGTGCCAGCAGTTTTTCCTCCTGGGACAGGGGACCAGATACGCAGTATTTT CASSFSSWDRGPDTQYF TRBJ2-3 few TRBD1 TRBV27
TGTGCCAGCAGTCCGGCCGGGACAGGGCAAGGCTACACCTTC CASSPAGTGQGYTF TRBJ1-2 - TRBD1 TRBV6-2/TRBV6-3
TGTGCCAGCAGTTACTCGTTGGGGACAGGGGGATCTGGCTACACCTTC CASSYSLGTGGSGYTF TRBJ1-2 - TRBD1 TRBV6-5